This T cell receptor (beta chain) is drawn from a study of blood T cell repertoires in COVID-19. Turning to the study itself: From the United States, Italy and Spain came samples of acute and convalescent COVID-19. Sources were T cells, B-cell-depleted T cells, or PBMCs; the material itself was cDNA or gDNA.

Authors' processing steps: The authors estimated nucleated cell counts from reference gene primer amplification. Clones were sequenced by immunoSEQ multiplex PCR, and TCRdb holds only the in-frame ones, with some missing. V and J calls and clone size are those listed in that table; D and trimming were worked out from the DNA. The sample contains fewer than 300,000 clones, 91% of which appear only once. While infection was still active, Seattle patients were enrolled and then followed longitudinally. Specimen: peripheral blood. The receptor was isolated from a woman in her 30s with COVID-19, enrolled during active disease.

Here the CDR3 reads CASSIDGLAGDRSYNEQFF. The CDR3 DNA is TGTGCCAGTAGTATAGATGGTCTAGCGGGAGATCGCTCCTACAATGAGCAGTTCTTC. The V gene is TRBV19, the J gene TRBJ2-1; 10 positions agree with TRBD2. Germline lookup yields CDR1 LNHDA and CDR2 SQIVND (reference sequence). This CDR3 spans 19 amino acids. The trim removed 0 bases at V and 0 bases at J, leaving 8 bases unmatched.